This T cell receptor (beta chain) was sequenced for a study of cytomegalovirus exposure and HLA in healthy donors. Study-level results: The productive fraction for most TCR beta V segments was about 87% or about 30% in an earlier analysis.

Germline CDR1 MNHNS, CDR2 SASEGT. The CDR3 totals 17 residues. The junction had 15 bases not matched to a gene; V was cut back by 4 bases and J by 4 bases. Regarding donors, all were healthy bone marrow donors. With regard to this clone: Antigen unknown.

The PCR contained 60 Vbeta and 13 Jbeta primers. The protocol was immunoSEQ multiplex PCR, while the TCRdb copy is restricted to in-frame clones and leaves out a portion. Here the sample spans about 120,000 clones, almost 85% being singletons. This sequence originates from a woman between 18 and 29 years old in good health and CMV-seronegative. Sequences were obtained from PBMCs. This chain uses TRBV6-1 with TRBJ1-2; 7 nucleotides match TRBD1. The CDR3 coding sequence is TGTGCCAGCAGTGGGGGGGACAGTGTGGAAGATCTCTATGGCTACACCTTC. Protein product: CASSGGDSVEDLYGYTF.